This TCR beta chain was captured by sequencing in a study of early T cells in non-severe SARS-CoV-2 infection. Study in general: The study sequenced bulk RNA from unsorted whole blood, with chains unpaired.

Points from the study as a whole: Comparison of clonotypes with VDJdb favored anti-spike CD8 responses while missing private and CD4 specificities.

Remarks on this clonotype: Its specificity is not known.

Individual cDNA molecules were tagged with unique molecular identifiers. TCRdb redid the calling of the 5' RACE reads with MiXCR, one entry per CDR3 protein. The sample lists approximately 33,000 distinct CDR3 sequences; around 5% were seen once. Between the trimmed V and J ends, which lost 3 bases and 0 bases, there was a span of 15 bases. Germline V gene sequence: CDR1 SGHNT, CDR2 YYREEE (reference sequence). CDR3 length equals 16 residues. This sequence originates from an adult who was a healthcare worker with PCR-confirmed SARS-CoV-2 infection or an uninfected control (not recorded which). The chain employs TRBV5-4 and TRBJ1-1; D possibly corresponds to TRBD1 (5 bases). Material: whole blood. As DNA, the CDR3 is TGTGCCAGCAGCTGGAGGACGGGACTGCTGAACACTGAAGCTTTCTTT. This gives the protein CASSWRTGLLNTEAFF.